This TCR beta chain originates from a study of OX40 agonist ivuxolimab in advanced cancers. Findings of the study overall: The mean number of expanded clones was higher in CD8+ T cells than in CD4+.

The assay was immunoSEQ multiplex PCR, and TCRdb's table has in-frame clones only and misses some. The sample consists of around 60,000 clones, about 87% of them appearing once. Germline CDR1 is MNHEY and CDR2 is SVGAGI. Trimming took off 2 bases at V and 1 base at J, with 11 bases between the two ends. CDR3 length: 15 amino acids. Blood draws occurred at baseline, cycle 4 day 1, and cycle 7 day 1. This clone was detected once. Its antigen is unknown. The TCR was taken from an adult with an advanced solid tumor such as melanoma, head and neck, liver or kidney cancer. This rearrangement joins TRBV6-5 to TRBJ1-1; D is perhaps TRBD1 (5 bases). Sequencing used CD4+ or CD8+ T cells sorted from blood, obtained in a trial of the OX40 agonist ivuxolimab. The CDR3: CASSYGAERNTEAFF. CDR3 in DNA: TGTGCCAGCAGTTACGGGGCGGAACGGAACACTGAAGCTTTCTTT.